This T cell receptor (beta chain) derives from a study of beta chain features in type 1 diabetes. Using CD45RO/CCR7/CD25/CD127/CD95/CD27, CD4+ naive, central memory, regulatory and stem cell-like memory cells were sorted. This clone was detected a few times. Its antigen is currently unknown. The CDR3 loop spans 13 amino acids. V lost 0 bases and J 5 bases, leaving 8 bases between the germline ends. Germline lookup yields CDR1 SGHRS and CDR2 YFSETQ. Whole-study findings and limits: Equally in patients and controls, shorter templates might have been favored by PCR.

Expressed TCRB transcripts were sequenced because the entire RNA isolate underwent reverse transcription. Sequenced by immunoSEQ multiplex PCR; TCRdb stores in-frame clones only, minus some. The table records some 900,000 clones, roughly a sixth of them present only once. Sequenced sample: naive CD4+ T cells from blood. J is TRBJ1-1 and V is TRBV5-1; D not certain. The clonotype originates from a woman in her late teens or twenties in good health. CDR3 coding DNA: TGCGCCAGCAGCTTGGATCCGGGAACTGAAGCTTTCTTT. Amino acids: CASSLDPGTEAFF. The variable domain in full, completed from reference TRBV5-1 and TRBJ1-1, reads KAGVTQTPRYLIKTRGQQVTLSCSPISGHRSVSWYQQTPGQGLQFLFEYFSETQRNKGNFPGRFSGRQFSNSRSEMNVSTLELGDSALYLCASSLDPGTEAFFGQGTRLTVV.